The source of this T cell receptor beta chain is a study of cytomegalovirus exposure and HLA in healthy donors. Details on this clone: Antigen specificity is unknown.

Amplification used 60 Vbeta primers and 13 Jbeta primers. Assay: immunoSEQ multiplex PCR; the TCRdb copy retains only in-frame clones and omits some. The sample has some 200,000 clones, approximately 80% seen once; the top ten hold around 15%. The germline V gene encodes CDR1 MDHEN and CDR2 SYDVKM. This CDR3 region has 15 residues. J gave up 10 bases and V 4 bases, and 15 bases lay outside the gene matches. Findings and limits, study-wide: Immune exposure was documented only through CMV serostatus. CMV antigen specificity of a few CMV-associated chains was confirmed in vitro. It was likely that a cluster of highly shared sequence variants was a sequencing artifact. It was assumed in the presence/absence analyses that sequencing depth was roughly uniform across donors.

The chain uses TRBV28 and TRBJ1-2, with 7 bases matching TRBD1. The material sequenced was PBMCs. This TCR derives from a man aged 35 to 55 in good health and CMV-seronegative. In nucleotides, the CDR3 is TGTGCCAGCAGTTCTAATCCCGGGACAGCTAGAACCTACACCTTC. It is translated as CASSSNPGTARTYTF.